The clone carrying this TCR beta chain was recorded many times. Its antigen is unidentified. The V gene's germline CDR1 is MNHEY and CDR2 SVGEGT. V was pared by 2 bases and J by 1 base, with 4 bases of the junction left unmatched. The CDR3 is 16 residues long. This entry comes from a study of T cell repertoires in cytomegalovirus infection. MiXCR, run by TCRdb on the reads, gives a single entry per CDR3 protein. The sample contains about 130,000 distinct CDR3 sequences, 32% of which appear only once. The genes are TRBV6-2 or TRBV6-3 and TRBJ2-5; 10 positions agree with TRBD1. This receptor was identified in a human donor in good health (CMV status not recorded). Some clones in this sample may be carry-over from other donors' samples. Sequenced here: CD8+ T cells from cultured PBMCs, sampled from culture after CMV antigen stimulation. The CDR3: CASSYERTGGQETQYF. The DNA of the CDR3 is TGTGCCAGCAGTTACGAACGGACAGGGGGCCAAGAGACCCAGTACTTC.